What follows is one T cell receptor (beta chain) and its context. This entry comes from a study of blood T cell repertoires in COVID-19. Study as a whole: COVID-19 samples, acute and convalescent, were from the United States, Italy and Spain.

Enrolled through a virtual design, the participants were between about 18 and 89 years of age and came from fewer than 30 US areas. Resolution of symptoms, clearance, or two negative PCRs was present in recovered Cohort 3 donors. The CDR3 has 15 residues. In germline, CDR1 is SGHNT, CDR2 YYREEE (reference sequence). V lost 0 bases and J lost 6, with 13 bases in between. TCRdb's table, derived via immunoSEQ multiplex PCR, lists solely in-frame clones and lacks some. The repertoire holds 200,000 to 250,000 clones, roughly 89% seen once, with approximately 6.8% in the top ten. The sequenced sample consisted of PBMCs or T cells enriched from blood (not recorded which). V gene TRBV5-4 combines with J gene TRBJ2-1; tentatively, D is TRBD2 (5 bases). The sequence was obtained from a woman aged 40 to 55 who had recovered from COVID-19. CDR3 nucleotide sequence: TGTGCCAGCAGCTTGGGGTACGGGGAAGGCAATGAGCAGTTCTTC. This gives the protein CASSLGYGEGNEQFF.